Sequencing of this TCR beta chain was carried out in a study of metastatic and nonmetastatic thyroid tumors. Whole-study context: Comparison of repertoires was carried out across blood and tumor or nodule tissue from malignant and benign thyroid patients.

No patient received treatment before thyroid surgery. Germline loops: CDR1 MNHEY, CDR2 SMNVEV (reference sequence). This CDR3 is 16 amino acids long. After removal of 4 bases from V and 4 bases from J, the junction contained 12 bases not matched to a gene. The authors' processing: For papillary thyroid cancer, a distant-metastasis classifier was constructed from CDR3 differences observed across clinicopathological groups. TCRdb re-called the PCR reads via MiXCR. The V and J calls and clone size come from TCRdb's table, not from the authors' own analysis. This table holds under 20,000 clones, 3.7% found once. A word on this clone: Its antigen is still unknown.

Findings of the study overall: Significantly greater TCR beta diversity was reportedly found in malignant thyroid tumors than in benign nodules (in blood and tumor).

The clonotype originates from a female donor with papillary thyroid cancer or a benign thyroid nodule (not recorded which). Some clones in this sample may be carry-over from other donors' samples. The rearrangement joins TRBV27 to TRBJ2-7, with 8 bases that match TRBD1. The specimen was tumor tissue. CDR3 loop: CASSSSRAGGGYEQYF. The CDR3 region has the DNA TGTGCCAGCAGTTCTAGTCGGGCAGGGGGCGGATACGAGCAGTACTTC.